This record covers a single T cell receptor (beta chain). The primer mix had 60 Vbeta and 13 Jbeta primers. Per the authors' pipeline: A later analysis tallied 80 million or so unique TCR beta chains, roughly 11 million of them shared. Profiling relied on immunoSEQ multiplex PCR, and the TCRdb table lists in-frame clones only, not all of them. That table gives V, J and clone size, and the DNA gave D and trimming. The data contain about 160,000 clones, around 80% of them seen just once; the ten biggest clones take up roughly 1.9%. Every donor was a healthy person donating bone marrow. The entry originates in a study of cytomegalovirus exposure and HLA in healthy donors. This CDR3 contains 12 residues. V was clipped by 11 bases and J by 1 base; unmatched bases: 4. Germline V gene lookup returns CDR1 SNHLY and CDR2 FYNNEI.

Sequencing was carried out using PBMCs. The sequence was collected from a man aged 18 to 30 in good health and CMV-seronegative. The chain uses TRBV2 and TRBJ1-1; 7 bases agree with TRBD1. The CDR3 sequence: CAGNRGNTEAFF. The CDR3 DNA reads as TGTGCCGGAAACAGGGGGAACACTGAAGCTTTCTTT.